This T cell receptor (beta chain) was profiled in a study of CD4 T cells in relation to SARS-CoV-2 and coronaviruses. About this clone itself: Its antigen remains unidentified.

Unmatched junction bases numbered 6, after V lost 3 bases and J lost 5 bases. Germline V gene lookup returns CDR1 LNHDA and CDR2 SQIVND (reference sequence). CDR3 length: 15 amino acids. Unexposed donor CD4+ T cells date from about 2011-2018, before the COVID-19 pandemic. Isolation of CD4+ T cells took place after about 9 days in culture. TCRdb's copy holds only in-frame clones and misses some; the assay was immunoSEQ multiplex PCR. Of about 23,000 clones detected, approximately 80% appear once; the ten largest clones hold 11% to 15%. The rearrangement links TRBV19 to TRBJ1-2; 10 bases map to TRBD1. Sequences were obtained from CD4+ T cells from PBMCs, cultured in vitro. The TCR comes from a human donor in good health. The CDR3 sequence is CASSMSGQGPYGYTF. Here the CDR3 DNA reads TGTGCCAGTAGTATGTCGGGACAGGGGCCTTATGGCTACACCTTC. The whole variable domain, remainder taken from reference TRBV19 and TRBJ1-2, is DGGITQSPKYLFRKEGQNVTLSCEQNLNHDAMYWYRQDPGQGLRLIYYSQIVNDFQKGDIAEGYSVSREKKESFPLTVTSAQKNPTAFYLCASSMSGQGPYGYTFGSGTRLTVV.